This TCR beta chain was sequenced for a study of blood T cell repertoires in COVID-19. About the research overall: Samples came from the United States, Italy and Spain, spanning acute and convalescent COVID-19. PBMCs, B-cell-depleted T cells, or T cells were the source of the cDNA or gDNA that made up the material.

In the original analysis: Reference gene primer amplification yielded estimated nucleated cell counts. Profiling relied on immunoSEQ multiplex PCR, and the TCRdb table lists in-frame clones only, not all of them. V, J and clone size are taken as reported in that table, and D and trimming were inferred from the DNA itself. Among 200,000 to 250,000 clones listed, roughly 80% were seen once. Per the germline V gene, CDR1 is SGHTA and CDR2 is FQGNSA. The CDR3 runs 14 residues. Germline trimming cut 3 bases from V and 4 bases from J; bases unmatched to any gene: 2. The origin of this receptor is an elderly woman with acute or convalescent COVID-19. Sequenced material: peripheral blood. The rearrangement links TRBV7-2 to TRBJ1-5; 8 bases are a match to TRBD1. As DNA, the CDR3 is TGTGCCAGCAGCTTTCGACAGGGGAATCAGCCCCAGCATTTT. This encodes CASSFRQGNQPQHF.